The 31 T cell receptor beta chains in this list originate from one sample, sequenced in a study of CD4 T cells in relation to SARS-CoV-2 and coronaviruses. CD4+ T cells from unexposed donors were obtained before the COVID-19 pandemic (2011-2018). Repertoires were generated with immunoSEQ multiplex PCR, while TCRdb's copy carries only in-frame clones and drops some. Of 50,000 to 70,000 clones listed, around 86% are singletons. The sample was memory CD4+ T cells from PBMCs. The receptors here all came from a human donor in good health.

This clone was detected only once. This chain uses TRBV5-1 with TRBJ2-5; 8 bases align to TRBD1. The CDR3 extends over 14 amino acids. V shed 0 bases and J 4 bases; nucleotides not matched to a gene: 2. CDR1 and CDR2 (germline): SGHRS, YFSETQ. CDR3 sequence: CASSLATGGETQYF. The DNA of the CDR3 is TGCGCCAGCAGCTTGGCTACAGGGGGAGAGACCCAGTACTTC.

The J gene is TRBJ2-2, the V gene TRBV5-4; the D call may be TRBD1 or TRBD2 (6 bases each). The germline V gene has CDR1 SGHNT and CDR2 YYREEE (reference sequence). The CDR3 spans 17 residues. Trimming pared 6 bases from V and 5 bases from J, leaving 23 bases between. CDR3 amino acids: CASTSGAGQGGTGELFF. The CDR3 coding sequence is TGTGCCAGCACCTCGGGGGCAGGACAAGGGGGAACCGGGGAGCTGTTTTTT. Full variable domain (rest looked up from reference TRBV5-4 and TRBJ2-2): ETGVTQSPTHLIKTRGQQVTLRCSSQSGHNTVSWYQQALGQGPQFIFQYYREEENGRGNFPPRFSGLQFPNYSSELNVNALELDDSALYLCASTSGAGQGGTGELFFGEGSRLTVL.

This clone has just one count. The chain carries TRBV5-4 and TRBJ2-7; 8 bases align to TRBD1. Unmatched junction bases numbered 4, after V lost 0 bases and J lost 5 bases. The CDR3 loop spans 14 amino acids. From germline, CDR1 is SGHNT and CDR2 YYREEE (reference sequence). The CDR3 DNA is TGTGCCAGCAGCTTGGGGACAGGGAGGAACGAGCAGTACTTC. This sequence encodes CASSLGTGRNEQYF.

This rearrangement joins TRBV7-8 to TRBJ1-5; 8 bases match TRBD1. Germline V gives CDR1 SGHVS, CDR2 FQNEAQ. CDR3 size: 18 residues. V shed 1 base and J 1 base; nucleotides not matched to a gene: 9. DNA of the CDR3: TGTGCCAGCAGCTTAGTTCCCAGGGGGCGCATAAGCAATCAGCCCCAGCATTTT. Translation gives CASSLVPRGRISNQPQHF.

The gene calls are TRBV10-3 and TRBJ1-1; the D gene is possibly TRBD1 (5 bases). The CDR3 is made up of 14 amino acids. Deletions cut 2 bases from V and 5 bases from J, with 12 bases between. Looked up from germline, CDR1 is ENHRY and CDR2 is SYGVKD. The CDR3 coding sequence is TGTGCCATCAGTGAGGGGCATCGGGGGACTGAAGCTTTCTTT. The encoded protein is CAISEGHRGTEAFF.

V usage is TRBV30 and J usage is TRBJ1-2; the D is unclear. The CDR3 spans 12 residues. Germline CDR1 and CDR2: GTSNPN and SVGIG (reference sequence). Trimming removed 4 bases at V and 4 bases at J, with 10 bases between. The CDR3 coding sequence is TGTGCCTGGAACCCCCAGTTCTATGGCTACACCTTC. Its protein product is CAWNPQFYGYTF.

The CDR3 spells CASSEVWTGGAGEKLFF. In DNA form, the CDR3 reads TGTGCCAGCAGTGAAGTCTGGACAGGGGGCGCGGGTGAAAAACTGTTTTTT. The chain employs TRBV6-1 and TRBJ1-4, with 11 bases lining up with TRBD1. Looked up from germline, CDR1 is MNHNS and CDR2 is SASEGT. There are 17 residues in the CDR3. Trimming took 1 base from V and 7 from J; bases not matched to a gene: 8.

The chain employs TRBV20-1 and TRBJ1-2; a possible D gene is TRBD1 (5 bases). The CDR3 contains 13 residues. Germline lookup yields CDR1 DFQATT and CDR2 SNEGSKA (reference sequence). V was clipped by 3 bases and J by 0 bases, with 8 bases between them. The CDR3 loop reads CSASTQANYGYTF. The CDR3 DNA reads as TGCAGTGCTAGTACACAGGCTAACTATGGCTACACCTTC.

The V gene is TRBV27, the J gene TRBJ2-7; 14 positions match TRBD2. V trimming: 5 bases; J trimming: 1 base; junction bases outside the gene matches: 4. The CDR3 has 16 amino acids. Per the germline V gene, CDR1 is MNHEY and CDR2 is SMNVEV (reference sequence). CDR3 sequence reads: CASSRGLAGESYEQYF. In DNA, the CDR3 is TGTGCCAGCAGTCGGGGACTAGCGGGGGAGTCCTACGAGCAGTACTTC.

The CDR3 nucleotides are TGTGCCAGCTCACCTGACGCCGGGACCCGGGGTTTCTTT. Protein sequence: CASSPDAGTRGFF. This sequence joins TRBV18 and TRBJ1-1, with D perhaps matching TRBD1 (5 bases). Trimming shortened V by 3 bases and J by 13 bases, and 18 bases separated the two germline ends. The germline CDR1 and CDR2 sequences are KGHSH and LQKENI. The length of the CDR3 is 13 residues. The entire variable domain, with the rest obtained from reference TRBV18 and TRBJ1-1, is as follows: NAGVMQNPRHLVRRRGQEARLRCSPMKGHSHVYWYRQLPEEGLKFMVYLQKENIIDESGMPKERFSAEFPKEGPSILRIQQVVRGDSAAYFCASSPDAGTRGFFGQGTRLTVV.

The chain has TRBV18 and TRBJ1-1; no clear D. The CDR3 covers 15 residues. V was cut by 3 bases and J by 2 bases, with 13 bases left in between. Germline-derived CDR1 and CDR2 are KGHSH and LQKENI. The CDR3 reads CASSPTAEANTEAFF. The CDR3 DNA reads TGTGCCAGCTCACCGACGGCAGAAGCTAACACTGAAGCTTTCTTT.

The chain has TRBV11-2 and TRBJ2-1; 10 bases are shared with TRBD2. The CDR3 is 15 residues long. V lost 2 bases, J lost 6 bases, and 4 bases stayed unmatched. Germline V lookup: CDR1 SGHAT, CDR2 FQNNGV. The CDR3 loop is CASSLFLAGVNEQFF. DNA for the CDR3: TGTGCCAGCAGCTTATTCCTAGCGGGGGTCAATGAGCAGTTCTTC.

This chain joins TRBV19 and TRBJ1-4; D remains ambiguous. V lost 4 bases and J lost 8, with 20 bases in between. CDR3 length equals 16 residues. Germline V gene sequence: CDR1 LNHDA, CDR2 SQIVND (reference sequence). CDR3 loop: CASSTSRTGSPEKLFF. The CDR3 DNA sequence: TGTGCCAGTAGTACTTCAAGGACCGGGTCCCCGGAAAAACTGTTTTTT.

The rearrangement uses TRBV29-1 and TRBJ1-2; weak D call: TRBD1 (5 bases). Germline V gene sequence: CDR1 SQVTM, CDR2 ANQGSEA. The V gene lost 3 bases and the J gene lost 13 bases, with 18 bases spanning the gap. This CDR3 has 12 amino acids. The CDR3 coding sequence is TGCAGCGTTGACCTCCTGCGGGGGAGAGCCACCTTC. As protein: CSVDLLRGRATF.

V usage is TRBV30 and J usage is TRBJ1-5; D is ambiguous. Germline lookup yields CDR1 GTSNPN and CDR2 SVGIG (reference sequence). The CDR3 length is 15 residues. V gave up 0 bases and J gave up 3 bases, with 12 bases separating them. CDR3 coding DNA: TGTGCCTGGAGTGTAAAAACCCAGTTCAATCAGCCCCAGCATTTT. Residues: CAWSVKTQFNQPQHF.

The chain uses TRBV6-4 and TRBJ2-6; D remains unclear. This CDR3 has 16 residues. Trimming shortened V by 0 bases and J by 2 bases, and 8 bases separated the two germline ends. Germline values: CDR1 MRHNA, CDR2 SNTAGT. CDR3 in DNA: TGTGCCAGCAGTGACTCGATAACGGCTGGGGCCAACGTCCTGACTTTC. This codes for CASSDSITAGANVLTF.

Written as DNA, the CDR3 is TGTGCCAGCAAGCTTCGGACAGGTGGGAATCAGCCCCAGCATTTT. Translation: CASKLRTGGNQPQHF. The rearrangement links TRBV2 to TRBJ1-5, with TRBD1 matching over 7 bases. After removal of 7 bases from V and 4 bases from J, the junction contained 10 bases not matched to a gene. CDR1 and CDR2 (germline): SNHLY, FYNNEI. CDR3 length: 15 amino acids.

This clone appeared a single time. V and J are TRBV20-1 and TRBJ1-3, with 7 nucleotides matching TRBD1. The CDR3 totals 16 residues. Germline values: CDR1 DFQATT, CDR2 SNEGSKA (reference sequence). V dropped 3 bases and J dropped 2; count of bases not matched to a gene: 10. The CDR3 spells CSASQTGPLAGNTIYF. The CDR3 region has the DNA TGCAGTGCTAGTCAGACAGGGCCCTTGGCTGGAAACACCATATATTTT.

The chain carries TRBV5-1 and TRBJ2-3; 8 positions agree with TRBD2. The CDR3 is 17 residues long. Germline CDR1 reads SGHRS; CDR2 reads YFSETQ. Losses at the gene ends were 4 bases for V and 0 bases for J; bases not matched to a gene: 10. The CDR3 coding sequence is TGCGCCAGCAGCCTGAGGGGGAGCGGGGGTAGCACAGATACGCAGTATTTT. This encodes CASSLRGSGGSTDTQYF.

The CDR3 here is CASSHSSGGTQETQYF. As DNA, the CDR3 is TGTGCCAGCAGCCACTCTAGCGGGGGGACTCAAGAGACCCAGTACTTC. The chain uses TRBV21-1 and TRBJ2-5; no check of the table's D call, TRBD2, against the DNA was made. TRBV21-1 is shown as a pseudogene. The CDR3 has 16 amino acids.

DNA of the CDR3: TGTGCCAGCAGTTCTAGACAGGGACTATCCTACGAGCAGTACTTC. Protein product: CASSSRQGLSYEQYF. The rearrangement joins TRBV28 to TRBJ2-7, with D possibly being TRBD1 or TRBD2 (7 bases each). The CDR3 totals 15 residues. Germline V CDR1 and CDR2: MDHEN, SYDVKM. V lost 4 bases and J 1 base, leaving 14 bases between the germline ends.

CDR3 sequence (DNA): TGTGCCAGCAGCCCCCCTTCGGGGGGTTCGGGTGAGACCCAGTACTTC. Translation gives CASSPPSGGSGETQYF. V and J are TRBV7-2 and TRBJ2-5, with 7 bases fitting TRBD2. CDR3 length equals 16 residues. The V segment lost 5 bases and the J segment 5 bases; nucleotides outside the gene matches: 14. Germline V gene sequence: CDR1 SGHTA, CDR2 FQGNSA.

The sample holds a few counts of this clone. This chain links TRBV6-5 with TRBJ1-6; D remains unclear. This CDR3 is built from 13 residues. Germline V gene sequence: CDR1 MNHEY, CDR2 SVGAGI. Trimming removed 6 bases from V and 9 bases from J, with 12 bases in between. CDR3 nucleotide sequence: TGTGCCAGCAGGCGTCAGGCGGGTTCACCCCTCCACTTT. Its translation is CASRRQAGSPLHF.

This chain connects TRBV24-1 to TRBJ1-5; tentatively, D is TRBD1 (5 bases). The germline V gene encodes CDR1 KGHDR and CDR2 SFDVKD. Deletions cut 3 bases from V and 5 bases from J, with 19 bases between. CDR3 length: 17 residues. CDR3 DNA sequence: TGTGCCACCAGTGATAACAGAGGGGCATTTAGTGATCAGCCCCAGCATTTT. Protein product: CATSDNRGAFSDQPQHF.

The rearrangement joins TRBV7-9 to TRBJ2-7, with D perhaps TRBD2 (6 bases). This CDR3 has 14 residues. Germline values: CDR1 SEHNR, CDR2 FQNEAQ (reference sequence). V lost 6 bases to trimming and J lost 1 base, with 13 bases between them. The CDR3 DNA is TGTGCCAGCAGGGGGTCGGGGGAATCCTACGAGCAGTACTTC. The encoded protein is CASRGSGESYEQYF.

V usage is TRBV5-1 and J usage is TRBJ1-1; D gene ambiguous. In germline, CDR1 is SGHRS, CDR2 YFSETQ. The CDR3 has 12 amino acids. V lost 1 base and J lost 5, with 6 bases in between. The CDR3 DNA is TGCGCCAGCAGCTTGTCGAGAACTGAAGCTTTCTTT. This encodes CASSLSRTEAFF.

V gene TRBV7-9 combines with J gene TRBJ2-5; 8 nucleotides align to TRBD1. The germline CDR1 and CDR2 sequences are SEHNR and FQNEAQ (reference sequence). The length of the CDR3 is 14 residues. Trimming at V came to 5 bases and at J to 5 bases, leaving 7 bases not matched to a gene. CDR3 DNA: TGTGCCAGCAGCATGAGACAGGGGCGGGAGACCCAGTACTTC. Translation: CASSMRQGRETQYF.

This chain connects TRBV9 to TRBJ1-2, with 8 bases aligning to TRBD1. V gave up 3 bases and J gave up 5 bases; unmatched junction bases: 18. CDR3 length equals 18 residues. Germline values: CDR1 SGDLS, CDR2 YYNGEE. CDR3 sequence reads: CASSARRGQHILSYGYTF. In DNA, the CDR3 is TGTGCCAGCAGCGCTCGCAGGGGGCAACATATACTTTCATATGGCTACACCTTC.

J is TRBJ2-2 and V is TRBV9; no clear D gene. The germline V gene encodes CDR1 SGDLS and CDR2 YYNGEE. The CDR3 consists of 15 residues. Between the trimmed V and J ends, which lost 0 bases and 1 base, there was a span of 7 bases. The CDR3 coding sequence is TGTGCCAGCAGCGTAGCTCTCTGGAACACCGGGGAGCTGTTTTTT. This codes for CASSVALWNTGELFF.

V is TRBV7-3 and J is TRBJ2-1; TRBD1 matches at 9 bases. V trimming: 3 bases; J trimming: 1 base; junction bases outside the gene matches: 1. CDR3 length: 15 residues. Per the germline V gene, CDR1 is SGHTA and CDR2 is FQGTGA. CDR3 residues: CASSFDRGSYNEQFF. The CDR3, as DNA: TGTGCCAGCAGCTTTGACAGGGGGTCCTACAATGAGCAGTTCTTC.

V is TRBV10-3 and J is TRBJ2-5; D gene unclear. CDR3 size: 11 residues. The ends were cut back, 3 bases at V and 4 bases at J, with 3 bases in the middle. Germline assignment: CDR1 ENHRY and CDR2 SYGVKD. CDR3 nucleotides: TGTGCCATCAGTGACGGAGAGACCCAGTACTTC. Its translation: CAISDGETQYF.